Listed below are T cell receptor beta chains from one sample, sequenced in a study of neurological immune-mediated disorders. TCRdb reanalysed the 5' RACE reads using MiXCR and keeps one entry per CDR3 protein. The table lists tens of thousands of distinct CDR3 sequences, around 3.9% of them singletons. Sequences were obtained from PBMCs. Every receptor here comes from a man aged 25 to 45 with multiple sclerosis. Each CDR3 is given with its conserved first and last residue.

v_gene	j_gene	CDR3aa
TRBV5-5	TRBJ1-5	CASSFSDSYYQPQHF
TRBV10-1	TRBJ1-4	CASSRDRGGGIKATNEKLFF
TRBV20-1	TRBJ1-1	CSARGGRNTEAFF
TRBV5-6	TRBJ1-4	CASRRSMNEKLFF
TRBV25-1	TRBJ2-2	CASSEIADSSLPTGELFF
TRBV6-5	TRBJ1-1	CASSVQEGGTEAFF
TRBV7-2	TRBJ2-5	CASSIPGPRGEETQYF
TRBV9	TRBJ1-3	CASSVGDTSPSGNTIYF
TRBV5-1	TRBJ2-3	CASSLAMASTDTQYF
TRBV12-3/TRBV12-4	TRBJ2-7	CASSFRGGSYEQYF
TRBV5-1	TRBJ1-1	CASTGMNTEAFF
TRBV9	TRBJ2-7	CASSVADSTYEQYF
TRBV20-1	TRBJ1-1	CSAGDWNEAFF
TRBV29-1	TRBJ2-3	CSVERQAGTQYF
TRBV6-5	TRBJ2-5	CASSTGHTQYF
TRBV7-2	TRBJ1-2	CASSRPDRVDGYTF
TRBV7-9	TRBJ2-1	CASSLVPTAAAVEQFF
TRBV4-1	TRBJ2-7	CASSHRGEGGYEQYF
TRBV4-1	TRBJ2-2	CASSQVQQSNTGELFF